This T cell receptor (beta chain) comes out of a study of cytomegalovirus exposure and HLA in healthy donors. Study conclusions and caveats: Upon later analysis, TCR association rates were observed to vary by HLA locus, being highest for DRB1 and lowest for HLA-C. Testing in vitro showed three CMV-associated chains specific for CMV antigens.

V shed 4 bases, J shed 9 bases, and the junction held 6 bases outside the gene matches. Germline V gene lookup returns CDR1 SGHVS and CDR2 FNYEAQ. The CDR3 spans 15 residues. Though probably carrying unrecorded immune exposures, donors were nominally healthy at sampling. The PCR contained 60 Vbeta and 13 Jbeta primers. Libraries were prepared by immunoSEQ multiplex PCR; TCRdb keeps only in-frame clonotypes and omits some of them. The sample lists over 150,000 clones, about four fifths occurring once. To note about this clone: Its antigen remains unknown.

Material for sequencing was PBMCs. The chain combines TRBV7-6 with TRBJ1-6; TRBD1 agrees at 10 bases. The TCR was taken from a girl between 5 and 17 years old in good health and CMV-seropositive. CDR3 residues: CASSSNRDRGSPLHF. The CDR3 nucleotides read TGTGCCAGCAGCTCCAACCGGGACAGGGGTTCACCCCTCCACTTT.